Described below is a single TCR beta chain sequence and its context. Its antigen is unknown. The CDR3 is made up of 15 amino acids. CDR1 and CDR2 (germline): MNHNY, SVGAGI (reference sequence). A J-beta primer mix and a sample-barcoded 5' primer were used in a second PCR of roughly 7 to 12 cycles. TCRdb ran MiXCR on the 5' RACE reads and lists one entry per CDR3 protein. The sample consists of over a million distinct CDR3 sequences, about 23% of them appearing once. The sample originates from a study of blood T cells in healthy people across ages. Study outcomes and limitations: Expanded clonotype changes were possibly confounded by unknown donor CMV status.

The same specimen was also included in a second study, on T cells of mothers and their children.

The clonotype originates from a girl under 10 years old in good health. The V call is TRBV6-6, the J call TRBJ2-1, with 9 positions matching TRBD1. The J call may be in error: the DNA end matches TRBJ2-5 better. Sequencing was done on a sample of blood. This CDR3 reads CASSYTQGAQETQYF. CDR3 bases: TGTGCCAGCAGTTACACACAGGGGGCTCAAGAGACCCAGTACTTC.